These 20 T cell receptor beta chains were sequenced from one sample in a study of beta chain features in type 1 diabetes (dated by TCRdb to 2016 to 2018). The antigens for these receptors are not known. Libraries were built with the immunoSEQ multiplex PCR assay. The entire isolated RNA was reverse transcribed using the High Capacity cDNA Reverse Transcription Kit, and thus expressed TCRB transcripts were sequenced. Imported from immuneACCESS, the table was reduced by TCRdb to in-frame sequences with V and J called. These copies leave out some clones; in studies compared against another copy, an unresolved V gene accounts for under half, and the cause of the remainder is not known. This sample holds nearly 700,000 clones; around an eighth were observed only once. The leading ten clones occupy approximately 0.022% of the sample. Study-level results and caveats: In all four CD4+ subsets, TCRB CDR3 length was moderately but significantly shorter in type 1 diabetes patients.

Sequenced input: naive CD4+ T cells from blood. In the paper's terms, the cell subset or site label means: true naive CD4+ T cells. These receptors came from a young man with type 1 diabetes.

The chain joins TRBV30 to TRBJ1-3; weak D call: TRBD1 (5 bases). The CDR3 totals 14 residues. The V end lost 5 bases, the J end lost 0 bases, and 11 bases lay between the germline ends. The V gene's germline CDR1 is GTSNPN and CDR2 SVGIG (reference sequence). In DNA, the CDR3 is TGTGCCTGGGACCAGGGACGCTCTGGAAACACCATATATTTT. It specifies CAWDQGRSGNTIYF.

The chain joins TRBV27 to TRBJ2-5, with 8 bases aligning to TRBD1. Per germline, CDR1 MNHEY and CDR2 SMNVEV (reference sequence). The CDR3 length is 16 residues. Losses at the gene ends were 5 bases for V and 3 bases for J; bases not matched to a gene: 11. DNA for the CDR3: TGTGCCAGCAGTCCCCGGGACAGGCGGGCCGAAGAGACCCAGTACTTC. This gives the protein CASSPRDRRAEETQYF.

This clone was observed a handful of times. This chain uses TRBV5-1 with TRBJ1-5; 10 nucleotides align to TRBD1. The germline gives CDR1 SGHRS, CDR2 YFSETQ. The CDR3 length is 15 residues. V dropped 0 bases and J dropped 5; count of bases not matched to a gene: 2. CDR3 protein: CASSLAGQGHQPQHF. The DNA of the CDR3 is TGCGCCAGCAGCTTGGCGGGACAGGGGCATCAGCCCCAGCATTTT.

The sample holds a few counts of this clone. The V and J genes are TRBV28 and TRBJ1-5; 8 nucleotides agree with TRBD1. This CDR3 has 15 amino acids. Germline CDR1 is MDHEN and CDR2 is SYDVKM. V lost 4 bases to trimming and J lost 6 bases; unmatched junction nucleotides: 8. For the CDR3, the DNA is TGTGCCAGCAGTTCCGGACAGGGTATCGGTCAGCCCCAGCATTTT. This codes for CASSSGQGIGQPQHF.

V usage is TRBV7-8 and J usage is TRBJ2-4, with TRBD1 identical over 11 bases. The germline CDR1 and CDR2 sequences are SGHVS and FQNEAQ. This CDR3 has 18 residues. The J segment lost 0 bases and the V segment lost 5 bases, leaving 9 bases of the junction unmatched. Here the CDR3 DNA reads TGTGCCAGCAGCGTATGGACAGGGGGCCAGGTAGCCAAAAACATTCAGTACTTC. This codes for CASSVWTGGQVAKNIQYF.

This clone was counted a few times. The chain carries TRBV5-1 and TRBJ2-1, with 10 bases identical to TRBD1. Germline CDR1 and CDR2: SGHRS and YFSETQ. There are 14 residues in the CDR3. V trimming: 2 bases; J trimming: 8 bases; junction bases outside the gene matches: 4. CDR3 bases: TGCGCCAGCAGCTTAGGGACAGGGGCACATGAGCAGTTCTTC. It yields the protein CASSLGTGAHEQFF.

This clone was seen more than once but under ten times. The V gene is TRBV5-1, the J gene TRBJ1-2, with D unclear. Germline assignment: CDR1 SGHRS and CDR2 YFSETQ. Trimming took off 0 bases at V and 6 bases at J, with 21 bases between the two ends. The CDR3 covers 17 residues. In nucleotides, the CDR3 is TGCGCCAGCAGCTTGGCCTTCCGGGATTCTGGGCCCCATGGCTACACCTTC. Residues: CASSLAFRDSGPHGYTF.

This clone was counted between two and nine times. The chain is built from TRBV29-1 and TRBJ2-1; D is unclear. The CDR3 consists of 13 residues. Germline V gives CDR1 SQVTM, CDR2 ANQGSEA. Deletions cut 4 bases from V and 5 bases from J, with 12 bases between. The CDR3 region is CSVVLVGNNEQFF. The CDR3 DNA reads TGCAGCGTTGTTCTCGTCGGAAACAATGAGCAGTTCTTC.

This clone was picked up a small number of times. J is TRBJ2-1 and V is TRBV5-4, with D unresolved. CDR1 is SGHNT and CDR2 is YYREEE in the germline V gene (reference sequence). V was trimmed by 5 bases and J by 7 bases, leaving 13 bases between them. The CDR3 has 13 residues. CDR3 sequence (DNA): TGTGCCAGCAGATCTACGACTGGGAATGAGCAGTTCTTC. It codes for CASRSTTGNEQFF.

The V and J genes are TRBV4-1 and TRBJ1-1; TRBD1 might be the D (5 bases). The germline V and J ends were trimmed by 4 bases and 1 base, with 13 bases remaining between them. CDR1 is MGHRA and CDR2 is YSYEKL in the germline V gene. The CDR3 totals 15 residues. The CDR3 region is CASSPPTGANTEAFF. The DNA for the CDR3 is TGCGCCAGCAGCCCGCCTACAGGCGCGAACACTGAAGCTTTCTTT.

This clone occurred a few times. This sequence joins TRBV2 and TRBJ1-2, with D unclear. Germline CDR1 SNHLY, CDR2 FYNNEI. This CDR3 spans 14 amino acids. Trimming shortened V by 8 bases and J by 0 bases, and 13 bases separated the two germline ends. For the CDR3, the DNA is TGTGCCAGCGCCGGTGGCAGTTCTAACTATGGCTACACCTTC. Translation gives CASAGGSSNYGYTF.

The rearrangement joins TRBV7-2 to TRBJ2-5, with unresolved D. Germline V gives CDR1 SGHTA, CDR2 FQGNSA. The CDR3 consists of 12 residues. Deletions cut 2 bases from V and 3 bases from J, with 4 bases between. In DNA, the CDR3 is TGTGCCAGCAGCTTATTTAAAGAGACCCAGTACTTC. Protein product: CASSLFKETQYF.

This clone was seen a handful of times. The rearrangement links TRBV6-5 to TRBJ2-1; D is perhaps TRBD2 (5 bases). This CDR3 has 16 residues. Trimming removed 4 bases from V and 0 bases from J, with 13 bases in between. Germline V gene lookup returns CDR1 MNHEY and CDR2 SVGAGI. The CDR3 DNA follows: TGTGCCAGCAGTTCCCTTCCCGGGGACTCCTACAATGAGCAGTTCTTC. Protein product: CASSSLPGDSYNEQFF.

The chain combines TRBV9 with TRBJ2-7, with TRBD1 identical over 8 bases. Germline V CDR1 and CDR2: SGDLS, YYNGEE. With 4 bases clipped from V and 7 bases from J, the junction kept 7 bases outside the gene matches. This CDR3 has 13 residues. CDR3 DNA sequence: TGTGCCAGCAGCTTGCCCGGGACAGGTGAGCAGTACTTC. It yields the protein CASSLPGTGEQYF.

The V call is TRBV7-9, the J call TRBJ1-5; D may be TRBD1 (5 bases). The CDR3 consists of 14 residues. The V end lost 7 bases, the J end lost 6 bases, and 16 bases lay between the germline ends. In germline, CDR1 is SEHNR, CDR2 FQNEAQ (reference sequence). The CDR3 DNA follows: TGTGCCAGCACCCAGGAAGGGGAGGGTCAGCCCCAGCATTTT. It encodes CASTQEGEGQPQHF.

This chain uses TRBV9 with TRBJ1-6; D is perhaps TRBD1 (5 bases). The CDR3 extends over 15 amino acids. Germline lookup yields CDR1 SGDLS and CDR2 YYNGEE. Trimming shortened V by 4 bases and J by 7 bases, and 15 bases separated the two germline ends. The CDR3 protein is CASSLGVEENSPLHF. Here the CDR3 DNA reads TGTGCCAGCAGCCTAGGGGTGGAGGAAAATTCACCCCTCCACTTT.

The rearrangement links TRBV5-5 to TRBJ1-2, with D tentatively TRBD1 (6 bases). The length of the CDR3 is 15 residues. Germline CDR1 SGHKS, CDR2 YYEKEE (reference sequence). V lost 6 bases and J 0 bases, leaving 15 bases between the germline ends. CDR3 nucleotide sequence: TGTGCCAGCATCCCATCGACAGGTACTAACTATGGCTACACCTTC. It encodes CASIPSTGTNYGYTF.

The chain couples TRBV4-1 to TRBJ1-1, with 10 bases that match TRBD1. The CDR3 extends over 16 amino acids. Germline CDR1 is MGHRA and CDR2 is YSYEKL. V lost 4 bases and J lost 4; bases outside the gene matches: 9. The DNA of the CDR3 is TGCGCCAGCAGCCGTCCCCAGGGACAGGGGTCCACTGAAGCTTTCTTT. It yields the protein CASSRPQGQGSTEAFF.

The chain employs TRBV5-1 and TRBJ2-7, with D possibly TRBD2 on 5 matching bases. Trimming took 0 bases from V and 6 from J, leaving 16 bases between them. The CDR3 is made up of 15 amino acids. CDR1 and CDR2 from the germline V gene are SGHRS and YFSETQ. CDR3 nucleotides: TGCGCCAGCAGCTTGGTTTCCGGGGAGATTTCCGAGCAGTACTTC. This encodes CASSLVSGEISEQYF.

The chain links TRBV14 to TRBJ2-3; 8 nucleotides line up with TRBD2. There are 15 residues in the CDR3. V lost 5 bases and J lost 2; bases outside the gene matches: 6. Germline CDR1 SGHDN, CDR2 FVKESK. CDR3 DNA: TGTGCCAGCAGCTACCAAGCGGGGGTCACAGATACGCAGTATTTT. Translating gives CASSYQAGVTDTQYF.